The entry below gives a single T cell receptor beta chain sequence along with its context. The antigen remains undetermined. Trimming left V 10 bases short and J 3 bases short, with 16 bases between. This CDR3 is built from 14 residues. This entry comes from a study of T cell repertoires in cytomegalovirus infection. Study in general: Epitope selection comprised recently identified HLA-C-restricted CMV epitopes and well-studied HLA-B-restricted CMV epitopes. Matching HLA type and CMV infection were both indicated by public TCR beta signatures.

One entry per CDR3 protein results from TCRdb running MiXCR on the reads. The data contain around 770,000 distinct CDR3 sequences, roughly 28% of them seen just once; the ten biggest clones take up around 13%. General study results and limits: HLA-C-restricted, CMV-specific TCR beta clonotypes were dominant ex vivo. Cumulative public TCR beta family frequency identified carriers of CMV plus the relevant HLA.

The J gene is TRBJ1-5, the V gene TRBV12-3 or TRBV12-4, with D possibly being TRBD1 (6 bases). The receptor comes from a human donor in good health (CMV status not recorded). Some clones in this sample may be carry-over from other donors' samples. The material was cultured CD8+ T cells from PBMCs, obtained from culture after CMV antigen stimulation. The CDR3 reads CAIPGQRDNQPQHF. Written as DNA, the CDR3 is TGTGCCATCCCAGGACAGCGGGACAATCAGCCCCAGCATTTT.